The T cell receptor (beta chain) described here comes from a study of T-cell reconstitution after alpha-beta-depleted transplantation in children. In this sample, this clonotype turned up many times. Its antigen is still unknown. CDR1 MDHEN and CDR2 SYDVKM come from the germline V gene. This CDR3 is 14 amino acids long. V lost 5 bases, J lost 2 bases, and 12 bases lay in between. Unique molecular identifiers tagged the TCRbeta library. TCRdb itself ran the PCR reads through MiXCR, one entry per CDR3 protein. The sample includes just over 200,000 distinct CDR3 sequences, approximately 8.4% seen only once; the top ten take 35%. General observations from the study: Surviving recipient T cells and thymic progenitors accounted for the high day-60 TCRbeta diversity observed in some patients. When one year had passed after transplant, most T-cell counts and diversity came from newly produced T cells. About two months after transplant, alpha-beta T cells reportedly came from several hundred expanded graft clones.

The TCR originated in a male patient aged 2-15 years who had a stem cell transplant for acute myeloid leukemia, so the T cells may come from the graft donor. The chain employs TRBV28 and TRBJ2-5, with D possibly being TRBD1 (6 bases). The material was PBMCs, mostly from graft donor cells, obtained 360 days after TCRalphabeta/CD19-depleted stem cell transplant. The DNA of the CDR3 is TGTGCCAGCAGTCTCCGGGACATTCAAGAGACCCAGTACTTC. Its protein is CASSLRDIQETQYF.